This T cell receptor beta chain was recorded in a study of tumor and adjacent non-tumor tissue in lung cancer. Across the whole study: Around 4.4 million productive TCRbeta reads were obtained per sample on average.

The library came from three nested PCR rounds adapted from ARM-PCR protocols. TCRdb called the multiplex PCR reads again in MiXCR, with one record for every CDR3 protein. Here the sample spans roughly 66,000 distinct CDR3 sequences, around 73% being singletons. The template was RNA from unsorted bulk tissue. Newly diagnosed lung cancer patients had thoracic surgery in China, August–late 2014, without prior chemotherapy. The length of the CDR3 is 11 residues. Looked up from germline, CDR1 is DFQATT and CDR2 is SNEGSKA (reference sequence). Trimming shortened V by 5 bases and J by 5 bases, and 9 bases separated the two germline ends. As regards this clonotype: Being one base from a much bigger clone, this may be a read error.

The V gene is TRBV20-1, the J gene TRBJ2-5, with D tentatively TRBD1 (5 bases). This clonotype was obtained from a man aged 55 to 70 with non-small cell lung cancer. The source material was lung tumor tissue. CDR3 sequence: CSAQDNETQYF. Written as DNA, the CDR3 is TGCAGTGCTCAGGACAATGAGACCCAGTACTTC.